The 27 T cell receptor beta chains below all came from one sample that was sequenced in a study of PD-L1 blockade in urothelial cancer. Noted time point: peripheral blood 6 weeks after treatment start. The repertoire was sequenced with immunoSEQ multiplex PCR; TCRdb's copy has only in-frame clones and lacks some. Of approximately 79,000 clones in the sample, approximately 89% were seen once. Source: PBMCs, taken around atezolizumab (anti-PD-L1) treatment. These receptors originate from a woman of 80 years or more with urothelial cancer.

Of note for this clone: The same CDR3 can be traced to other DNA sequences in this sample. The V gene is TRBV10-1, the J gene TRBJ2-3, with D possibly matching TRBD2 (5 bases). The germline gives CDR1 WNHNN, CDR2 SYGVQD (reference sequence). The length of the CDR3 is 14 residues. The V end was cut by 0 bases, the J end by 3 bases, with 7 bases between. CDR3 sequence (DNA): TGCGCCAGCAGTGAGTCCGGAGGAACAGATACGCAGTATTTT. It yields the protein CASSESGGTDTQYF.

V and J are TRBV10-2 and TRBJ2-7; a weak D match, TRBD1 (6 bases). V was pared by 4 bases and J by 2 bases, with 18 bases between. Germline loops: CDR1 WSHSY, CDR2 SAAADI. This CDR3 spans 16 amino acids. CDR3 nucleotide sequence: TGCGCCAGCAGTGCATTTGTACAGGGAAAAACCTACGAGCAGTACTTC. Translation: CASSAFVQGKTYEQYF.

The V gene is TRBV6-1, the J gene TRBJ1-1, with 10 positions matching TRBD1. J gave up 0 bases and V 6 bases, and 4 bases lay outside the gene matches. CDR1 is MNHNS, CDR2 SASEGT, per germline. This CDR3 spans 15 amino acids. CDR3 bases: TGTGCCAGCAGATCGACAGGGGGCCTGAACACTGAAGCTTTCTTT. Residues: CASRSTGGLNTEAFF.

This chain connects TRBV29-1 to TRBJ1-2; 10 bases are shared with TRBD1. Looked up from germline, CDR1 is SQVTM and CDR2 is ANQGSEA. This CDR3 comprises 14 residues. V lost 6 bases to trimming and J lost 6 bases; unmatched junction nucleotides: 10. CDR3 residues: CSVGDRGDIDGYTF. Here the CDR3 DNA reads TGCAGCGTGGGGGACAGGGGCGATATAGATGGCTACACCTTC.

Only one count was recorded for this clone. This sequence joins TRBV7-2 and TRBJ1-5; 7 bases fit TRBD1. After removal of 5 bases from V and 2 bases from J, the junction contained 6 bases not matched to a gene. From germline, CDR1 is SGHTA and CDR2 FQGNSA. This CDR3 region has 15 residues. The CDR3 reads CASSPQGSGNQPQHF. CDR3 nucleotides: TGTGCCAGCAGCCCACAGGGGAGTGGCAATCAGCCCCAGCATTTT. Full variable domain (outside the CDR3, taken from reference TRBV7-2 and TRBJ1-5): GAGVSQSPSNKVTEKGKDVELRCDPISGHTALYWYRQSLGQGLEFLIYFQGNSAPDKSGLPSDRFSAERTGGSVSTLTIQRTQQEDSAVYLCASSPQGSGNQPQHFGDGTRLSIL.

The J gene is TRBJ2-1, the V gene TRBV19, with D perhaps TRBD1 (5 bases). This CDR3 has 13 amino acids. The V end lost 3 bases, the J end lost 8 bases, and 11 bases lay between the germline ends. Germline values: CDR1 LNHDA, CDR2 SQIVND (reference sequence). DNA for the CDR3: TGTGCCAGTAGTATGGGCAGGGCGGATGAGCAGTTCTTC. It specifies CASSMGRADEQFF.

The CDR3 loop reads CASSQSPGDSGANVLTF. CDR3 nucleotides: TGCGCCAGCAGTCAATCTCCAGGCGACTCTGGGGCCAACGTCCTGACTTTC. The rearrangement joins TRBV23-1 to TRBJ2-6; D ambiguous. TRBV23-1 is an ORF, with its function uncertain. The CDR3 is 17 residues long. V lost 0 bases, J lost 0 bases, and 9 bases lay in between.

The chain has TRBV4-1 and TRBJ1-4; TRBD1 matches 10 bases. Germline lookup yields CDR1 MGHRA and CDR2 YSYEKL. V gave up 2 bases and J gave up 6 bases; unmatched junction bases: 3. The CDR3 has 15 residues. This CDR3 is CASSQSGTGDEKLFF. The CDR3 region has the DNA TGCGCCAGCAGCCAATCCGGGACAGGGGATGAAAAACTGTTTTTT.

V and J are TRBV4-2 and TRBJ1-2; 9 bases are shared with TRBD1. The CDR3 runs 16 residues. V lost 4 bases to trimming and J lost 2 bases; unmatched junction nucleotides: 8. Germline V gives CDR1 LGHNA, CDR2 YNFKEQ. CDR3 amino acids: CASSPGGGQGNYGYTF. The CDR3 DNA follows: TGTGCCAGCAGCCCAGGTGGAGGACAGGGGAACTATGGCTACACCTTC.

The chain links TRBV7-8 to TRBJ2-7; 11 nucleotides agree with TRBD2. In germline, CDR1 is SGHVS, CDR2 FQNEAQ. With V trimmed by 5 bases and J by 5 bases, 5 bases remained unmatched. This CDR3 contains 14 residues. CDR3 amino acids: CASSQPGLADEQYF. In DNA, the CDR3 is TGTGCCAGCAGCCAGCCGGGACTAGCGGACGAGCAGTACTTC.

This clone appeared once. The chain carries TRBV5-4 and TRBJ2-7; TRBD1 might be the D (6 bases). The CDR3 totals 14 residues. CDR1 is SGHNT and CDR2 is YYREEE in the germline V gene (reference sequence). Deletions cut 2 bases from V and 3 bases from J, with 12 bases between. The CDR3 nucleotides are TGTGCCAGCAGCTTAAGTCGGGACAACTACGAGCAGTACTTC. This translates into CASSLSRDNYEQYF.

This rearrangement joins TRBV5-1 to TRBJ1-2; D not certain. The ends were cut back, 0 bases at V and 0 bases at J, with 6 bases in the middle. CDR1 and CDR2 (germline): SGHRS, YFSETQ. There are 14 residues in the CDR3. Here the CDR3 reads CASSLEQTNYGYTF. In nucleotides, the CDR3 is TGCGCCAGCAGCTTGGAACAGACTAACTATGGCTACACCTTC.

This chain uses TRBV18 with TRBJ1-1; possibly TRBD1 for D (6 bases). The germline CDR1 and CDR2 sequences are KGHSH and LQKENI. Trimming shortened V by 2 bases and J by 7 bases, and 11 bases separated the two germline ends. The CDR3 contains 13 residues. This CDR3 reads CASSPAQDSEAFF. CDR3 DNA sequence: TGTGCCAGCTCACCAGCACAGGACAGTGAAGCTTTCTTT.

The rearrangement uses TRBV9 and TRBJ2-4, with D possibly TRBD2 on 5 matching bases. This CDR3 is built from 15 residues. Looked up from germline, CDR1 is SGDLS and CDR2 is YYNGEE. The V end lost 5 bases, the J end lost 0 bases, and 12 bases lay between the germline ends. As DNA, the CDR3 is TGTGCCAGCAGTGAGGGAAGTCTAGCCAAAAACATTCAGTACTTC. Translated, it gives CASSEGSLAKNIQYF. The variable domain in full, with the rest retrieved from reference TRBV9 and TRBJ2-4, is DSGVTQTPKHLITATGQRVTLRCSPRSGDLSVYWYQQSLDQGLQFLIQYYNGEERAKGNILERFSAQQFPDLHSELNLSSLELGDSALYFCASSEGSLAKNIQYFGAGTRLSVL.

This chain connects TRBV28 to TRBJ2-1; 15 bases match TRBD2. Germline V gene lookup returns CDR1 MDHEN and CDR2 SYDVKM. CDR3 length: 19 residues. V gave up 7 bases and J gave up 0 bases; unmatched junction bases: 10. CDR3 residues: CASIGGLAGGSRSYNEQFF. For the CDR3, the DNA is TGTGCCAGCATCGGGGGACTAGCGGGAGGTTCCCGCTCCTACAATGAGCAGTTCTTC.

The CDR3 loop reads CASSLSGLAGAETQYF. For the CDR3, the DNA is TGTGCCAGCAGTTTATCCGGACTAGCGGGAGCGGAGACCCAGTACTTC. The V call is TRBV28, the J call TRBJ2-5; 13 bases align to TRBD2. CDR3 length: 16 residues. After removal of 1 base from V and 5 bases from J, the junction contained 4 bases not matched to a gene. Looked up from germline, CDR1 is MDHEN and CDR2 is SYDVKM.

The chain couples TRBV19 to TRBJ2-7; TRBD1 is a possible D gene (5 bases). Germline CDR1 reads LNHDA; CDR2 reads SQIVND (reference sequence). The CDR3 runs to 17 residues. Trimming took 4 bases from V and 5 from J, leaving 24 bases between them. CDR3 nucleotide sequence: TGTGCCAGTAGTAGAGGTCCAGGGCCCGGAGAGGCCCACGAGCAGTACTTC. Its translation is CASSRGPGPGEAHEQYF.

This clone occurred a few times. V is TRBV15 and J is TRBJ1-2; unclear D gene. The CDR3 covers 13 residues. Trimming removed 0 bases from V and 6 bases from J, with 8 bases in between. Germline lookup yields CDR1 LNHNV and CDR2 YYDKDF (reference sequence). The CDR3 spells CATSREWSDGYTF. The DNA for the CDR3 is TGTGCCACCAGCAGAGAGTGGTCGGATGGCTACACCTTC.

The chain recombines TRBV14 with TRBJ2-1; 8 positions match TRBD2. The V segment lost 6 bases and the J segment 1 base; nucleotides outside the gene matches: 5. Looked up from germline, CDR1 is SGHDN and CDR2 is FVKESK. The CDR3 totals 15 residues. This CDR3 is CASSRAGVSYNEQFF. For the CDR3, the DNA is TGTGCCAGCAGTCGAGCGGGAGTATCCTACAATGAGCAGTTCTTC. The full variable domain, rest sourced from reference TRBV14 and TRBJ2-1, is EAGVTQFPSHSVIEKGQTVTLRCDPISGHDNLYWYRRVMGKEIKFLLHFVKESKQDESGMPNNRFLAERTGGTYSTLKVQPAELEDSGVYFCASSRAGVSYNEQFFGPGTRLTVL.

This chain links TRBV19 with TRBJ2-7; 13 bases match TRBD2. J was trimmed by 4 bases and V by 5 bases; bases with no gene match: 14. Germline V gene lookup returns CDR1 LNHDA and CDR2 SQIVND (reference sequence). The CDR3 contains 18 residues. CDR3 sequence: CASSADPGTSGNRYEQYF. CDR3 nucleotides: TGTGCCAGTAGTGCCGACCCCGGGACTAGCGGGAATCGATACGAGCAGTACTTC.

The rearrangement links TRBV5-1 to TRBJ1-1, with TRBD1 as a possible D gene (6 bases). V was clipped by 2 bases and J by 5 bases, with 16 bases between them. Germline-derived CDR1 and CDR2 are SGHRS and YFSETQ. The CDR3 runs to 15 residues. CDR3 in DNA: TGCGCCAGCAGCTTAGTAGGCAGGGGAGAGACTGAAGCTTTCTTT. Translated, it gives CASSLVGRGETEAFF.

In this sample, this clone turned up a few times. This chain joins TRBV7-3 and TRBJ2-1; 10 bases fit TRBD2. In germline, CDR1 is SGHTA, CDR2 FQGTGA. Germline trimming cut 5 bases from V and 7 bases from J; bases unmatched to any gene: 8. The CDR3 length is 15 residues. The CDR3 coding sequence is TGTGCCAGCAGCCGTACTAGCGGGATCGTTAATGAGCAGTTCTTC. It codes for CASSRTSGIVNEQFF.

V is TRBV2 and J is TRBJ1-2; TRBD1 matches at 8 bases. CDR1 and CDR2 from the germline V gene are SNHLY and FYNNEI. This CDR3 is 13 amino acids long. V lost 6 bases to trimming and J lost 8 bases; unmatched junction nucleotides: 8. The CDR3 loop reads CASSGQGRYGYTF. The DNA for the CDR3 is TGTGCCAGCAGCGGACAGGGTCGCTACGGCTACACCTTC.

The chain joins TRBV7-2 to TRBJ1-5; 7 nucleotides align to TRBD1. CDR1 is SGHTA and CDR2 is FQGNSA in the germline V gene. This CDR3 contains 17 residues. The V gene end was trimmed by 1 base and the J gene end by 3 bases; junction bases not matched to a gene: 9. The CDR3 sequence: CASSLGQGLGNNQPQHF. Here the CDR3 DNA reads TGTGCCAGCAGCTTAGGACAGGGTCTGGGTAACAATCAGCCCCAGCATTTT.

The gene calls are TRBV7-9 and TRBJ1-1; a possible D gene is TRBD1 (6 bases). The V gene lost 7 bases and the J gene lost 5 bases, with 14 bases spanning the gap. Per the germline V gene, CDR1 is SEHNR and CDR2 is FQNEAQ (reference sequence). The CDR3 loop spans 13 amino acids. CDR3 bases: TGTGCCAGCACCACGTTGAGGGGGACTGAAGCTTTCTTT. It is translated as CASTTLRGTEAFF.

V gene TRBV5-1 combines with J gene TRBJ2-6, with TRBD1 matching 7 bases. The CDR3 sequence is 16 residues long. Unmatched junction bases numbered 3, after V lost 1 base and J lost 2 bases. The V gene's germline CDR1 is SGHRS and CDR2 YFSETQ. In DNA form, the CDR3 reads TGCGCCAGCAGCTTGACAGGGGCTACTGGGGCCAACGTCCTGACTTTC. It yields the protein CASSLTGATGANVLTF. Complete variable domain (other parts from reference TRBV5-1 and TRBJ2-6): KAGVTQTPRYLIKTRGQQVTLSCSPISGHRSVSWYQQTPGQGLQFLFEYFSETQRNKGNFPGRFSGRQFSNSRSEMNVSTLELGDSALYLCASSLTGATGANVLTFGAGSRLTVL.

The chain joins TRBV2 to TRBJ2-7; D might be TRBD1 (7 bases). The ends were cut back, 10 bases at V and 7 bases at J, with 20 bases in the middle. Germline V gives CDR1 SNHLY, CDR2 FYNNEI. The CDR3 has 13 residues. Here the CDR3 reads CATGGTAVMEQYF. Written as DNA, the CDR3 is TGTGCCACGGGCGGGACAGCCGTTATGGAGCAGTACTTC. Together with reference TRBV2 and TRBJ2-7, the CDR3 gives the full variable domain: EPEVTQTPSHQVTQMGQEVILRCVPISNHLYFYWYRQILGQKVEFLVSFYNNEISEKSEIFDDQFSVERPDGSNFTLKIRSTKLEDSAMYFCATGGTAVMEQYFGPGTRLTVT.